This T cell receptor (beta chain) appears in the sequencing data of a study of T cell repertoires in cytomegalovirus infection. Study context: It can be stated that public TCR beta signatures indicated CMV infection as well as a matching HLA type. Whole-study results and caveats: There were HLA-C-restricted CMV-specific TCR beta clonotypes dominating the ex vivo response. Identification of carriers of CMV plus the relevant HLA was achieved through cumulative public TCR beta family frequency.

TCRdb called the reads again in MiXCR, with one record for every CDR3 protein. The sample has about 76,000 distinct CDR3 sequences; roughly 3.6% are singletons. V dropped 3 bases and J dropped 2 bases, with 11 bases sitting between them. Germline values: CDR1 DFQATT, CDR2 SNEGSKA (reference sequence). The CDR3 extends over 14 amino acids. This clonotype came up many times. Its antigen is undetermined. This TCR was recovered from a human donor in good health (CMV status not recorded). Some clones in this sample may be carry-over from other donors' samples. V gene TRBV20-1 combines with J gene TRBJ1-5; tentative D call: TRBD1 (5 bases). Sequencing input: PBMCs. CDR3 in DNA: TGCAGTGCTAGCGAGGGAGGGGGCAATCAGCCCCAGCATTTT. Translation: CSASEGGGNQPQHF.